The clone carrying this T cell receptor beta chain has a single count. What it recognizes is unknown. The CDR3 is 15 residues long. V dropped 5 bases and J dropped 3; count of bases not matched to a gene: 6. Germline CDR1 and CDR2: SNHLY and FYNNEI. This entry is derived from a study of cytomegalovirus exposure and HLA in healthy donors. Study results and limitations: Among TCR beta chains, those listed as cytomegalovirus-associated numbered over 150.

The PCR used 60 Vbeta and 13 Jbeta primers. Repertoires were generated with immunoSEQ multiplex PCR, while TCRdb's copy carries only in-frame clones and drops some. The sample lists 150,000 to 200,000 clones, about 83% occurring once. The chain recombines TRBV2 with TRBJ2-1; 8 nucleotides line up with TRBD1. The sequenced material came from PBMCs. This receptor was taken from a woman in her thirties in good health and CMV-seropositive. In DNA, the CDR3 is TGTGCCAGCAGTAAGACAGGGGAAATCTACAATGAGCAGTTCTTC. This encodes CASSKTGEIYNEQFF.